One and the same sample provided the 10 T cell receptor beta chains below, sequenced in a study of T cells in Graves' hyperthyroidism and ophthalmopathy. Authors of the study amplified TCR beta CDR3 regions from RNA transcripts. RT-PCR in the first round (using the HTBI primer set) targeted the TCR CDR3. One entry per CDR3 protein results from TCRdb running MiXCR on the multiplex PCR reads. The table records nearly 600,000 distinct CDR3 sequences, about 15% of them present only once. The sample was blood. These receptors were obtained from a woman aged 25 to 39 with Graves' hyperthyroidism that later progressed to Graves' ophthalmopathy.

The rearrangement joins TRBV2 to TRBJ1-3; D is possibly TRBD1 (6 bases). The germline gives CDR1 SNHLY, CDR2 FYNNEI. The V gene lost 9 bases and the J gene lost 6 bases, with 15 bases spanning the gap. The CDR3 is made up of 13 amino acids. The CDR3 reads CASNGQTENTIYF. In nucleotides, the CDR3 is TGTGCCAGTAACGGACAGACGGAAAACACCATATATTTT.

The V and J genes are TRBV19 and TRBJ2-5; TRBD1 matches 8 bases. Trimming took 8 bases from V and 4 from J; bases not matched to a gene: 9. The CDR3 sequence is 14 residues long. Germline CDR1 reads LNHDA; CDR2 reads SQIVND (reference sequence). The CDR3, as DNA: TGTGCCAGTGGACCAGGACAGGGAGTAGAGACCCAGTACTTC. Protein product: CASGPGQGVETQYF.

V is TRBV14 and J is TRBJ2-6, with unresolved D. V gave up 5 bases and J gave up 5 bases, with 13 bases separating them. The germline CDR1 and CDR2 sequences are SGHDN and FVKESK. The CDR3 consists of 15 residues. CDR3 region: CASSEGRHWANVLTF. CDR3 in DNA: TGTGCCAGCAGCGAAGGAAGACATTGGGCCAACGTCCTGACTTTC.

There are many counts of this clonotype. The chain links TRBV19 to TRBJ1-5; no clear D gene. Per the germline V gene, CDR1 is LNHDA and CDR2 is SQIVND (reference sequence). V gave up 4 bases and J gave up 5 bases, with 9 bases separating them. The CDR3 length is 13 residues. CDR3 protein: CASSKDIDQPQHF. For the CDR3, the DNA is TGTGCCAGTAGTAAGGATATAGATCAGCCCCAGCATTTT.

This clonotype was seen many times. This chain connects TRBV11-3 to TRBJ2-1; TRBD1 agrees at 7 bases. With V trimmed by 5 bases and J by 4 bases, 17 bases remained unmatched. There are 18 residues in the CDR3. Germline V gene sequence: CDR1 SGHNT, CDR2 YENEEA. The CDR3 bases are TGTGCCAGCAGCGCCGAACAACCAGGGACAGACTCTTACAATGAGCAGTTCTTC. Protein product: CASSAEQPGTDSYNEQFF. Full variable domain (missing parts from reference TRBV11-3 and TRBJ2-1): EAGVVQSPRYKIIEKKQPVAFWCNPISGHNTLYWYLQNLGQGPELLIRYENEEAVDDSQLPKDRFSAERLKGVDSTLKIQPAELGDSAVYLCASSAEQPGTDSYNEQFFGPGTRLTVL.

The chain uses TRBV5-1 and TRBJ2-5; 9 positions agree with TRBD1. CDR1 is SGHRS, CDR2 YFSETQ, per germline. V was clipped by 0 bases and J by 5 bases; unmatched bases: 8. The CDR3 is made up of 16 amino acids. CDR3 sequence reads: CASSLGNRGPGETQYF. CDR3 DNA sequence: TGCGCCAGCAGCTTGGGCAACAGGGGGCCGGGGGAGACCCAGTACTTC. Using reference TRBV5-1 and TRBJ2-5 for the parts outside the CDR3, the full variable domain is KAGVTQTPRYLIKTRGQQVTLSCSPISGHRSVSWYQQTPGQGLQFLFEYFSETQRNKGNFPGRFSGRQFSNSRSEMNVSTLELGDSALYLCASSLGNRGPGETQYFGPGTRLLVL.

This clonotype was recorded a few times. At one of its ends the junction is not consistent with the germline gene, which may arise from a read error. V usage is TRBV6-5 and J usage is TRBJ2-5, with 9 bases fitting TRBD2. Germline CDR1 reads MNHEY; CDR2 reads SVGAGI. The CDR3 is 15 amino acids. This CDR3 is CASSYTSGFQETRYF. The CDR3 DNA sequence: TGTGCCAGCAGTTACACTAGCGGGTTCCAAGAGACCCGGTACTTC.

With respect to this clonotype: One base separates it from a far larger clone, so it is likely a read error. Given the absence of the conserved phenylalanine or tryptophan at the CDR3 end, a read error is likely. The genes are TRBV12-3 or TRBV12-4 and TRBJ2-2; the D is unclear. V lost 4 bases and J 0 bases, leaving 0 bases between the germline ends. The CDR3 loop spans 12 amino acids. CDR3 DNA sequence: TGTGCCAGCAGTTCGAACACCGGGGAGCTGTTTCTT. It yields the protein CASSSNTGELFL.

This rearrangement joins TRBV18 to TRBJ2-7, with a weak D call TRBD2 (5 bases). Germline V gene sequence: CDR1 KGHSH, CDR2 LQKENI. V was clipped by 2 bases and J by 2 bases, with 10 bases between them. This CDR3 contains 14 residues. CDR3 DNA: TGTGCCAGCTCACCAACGCGAGGGCCCTACGAGCAGTACTTC. Its protein is CASSPTRGPYEQYF. The whole variable domain, remainder taken from reference TRBV18 and TRBJ2-7, is NAGVMQNPRHLVRRRGQEARLRCSPMKGHSHVYWYRQLPEEGLKFMVYLQKENIIDESGMPKERFSAEFPKEGPSILRIQQVVRGDSAAYFCASSPTRGPYEQYFGPGTRLTVT.

This clonotype was recorded many times. The rearrangement joins TRBV6-2 or TRBV6-3 to TRBJ2-5; weak D call: TRBD2 (5 bases). The CDR3 is made up of 15 amino acids. Germline values: CDR1 MNHEY, CDR2 SVGEGT. Trimming shortened V by 2 bases and J by 2 bases, and 12 bases separated the two germline ends. The CDR3 here is CASSYGFGVQETQYF. CDR3 in DNA: TGTGCCAGCAGTTACGGTTTCGGGGTTCAAGAGACCCAGTACTTC.